This is a list of T cell receptor beta chains from one sample in a study of cytomegalovirus exposure and HLA in healthy donors. The protocol was immunoSEQ multiplex PCR, while the TCRdb copy is restricted to in-frame clones and leaves out a portion. The sample has 150,000 to 180,000 clones; 70% to 90% are singletons. Sequences were obtained from PBMCs. Source of these receptors: a woman aged 40 to 49 in good health and CMV-seropositive. Each CDR3 is given with its conserved first and last residue. Fields, in order: J gene, clone size, D gene, V gene, CDR3 DNA, CDR3 protein. D genes are given only for firm matches. Not all rows give a size; the values are once, few, many and, for expanded clones, a class.

>TRBJ2-6|NA|TRBD2|TRBV11-3
TGTGCCAGCAGCCTAGTGGCCGGGGGGGACTCTGGGGCCAACGTCCTGACTTTC
CASSLVAGGDSGANVLTF
>TRBJ2-7|once|NA|TRBV5-1
TGCGCCAGCAGCTTGGCGCCGGGGTACGAGCAGTACTTC
CASSLAPGYEQYF
>TRBJ2-3|NA|TRBD2|TRBV10-3
TGTGCCATCAGTCGGACTAGCGGATACACAGATACGCAGTATTTT
CAISRTSGYTDTQYF
>TRBJ2-3|NA|TRBD2|TRBV2
TGTGCCAGCAGTGAAGCGGATAGCGGGAGTGGAGATACGCAGTATTTT
CASSEADSGSGDTQYF
>TRBJ2-5|NA|TRBD2|TRBV5-1
TGCGCCAGCAGCGAAAGAGGACTAGCGGGAGTTAGTGGAGAGACCCAGTACTTC
CASSERGLAGVSGETQYF
>TRBJ2-7|once|TRBD1|TRBV5-1
TGCGCCAGCAGACAGGGGGCGGCCTACGAGCAGTACTTC
CASRQGAAYEQYF
>TRBJ2-7|NA|TRBD2|TRBV19
TGTGCCACCTCTCTAGCGGGAGTCAACGAGCAGTACTTC
CATSLAGVNEQYF
>TRBJ1-2|NA|TRBD1|TRBV2
TGTGCCAGCAGGGGACAGACAGACAACTATGGCTACACCTTC
CASRGQTDNYGYTF
>TRBJ2-7|few|TRBD1|TRBV5-6
TGTGCCAGCAGCTCAGTGGGACAGGGGTCCGACGAGCAGTACTTC
CASSSVGQGSDEQYF
>TRBJ1-5|NA|NA|TRBV7-6
TGTGCCAGCAGCGTTACAGGGCAAGGCAATCAGCCCCAGCATTTT
CASSVTGQGNQPQHF
>TRBJ2-3|NA|TRBD2|TRBV7-8
TGTGCCAGCAGCGCCTTAGCGGGGCCTCCGGCAGATACGCAGTATTTT
CASSALAGPPADTQYF